What follows is one T cell receptor (beta chain) and its context. There is no known antigen for this receptor. No much larger clone exists at a distance of one base, and base qualities are not known. Donors were 40 or so systemically healthy Caucasian individuals from Russia aged 6 to 90 years. Roughly 9 milliliters of peripheral blood were drawn from each donor into EDTA-treated Vacutainer tubes. Ficoll-Paque density-gradient centrifugation was used to isolate PBMCs, with at least 7 million per sample. Trizol reagent was used to extract total RNA from PBMCs, with at least 5.5 micrograms per sample. For every donor, flow cytometry on a PBMC aliquot measured the percentage of naive CD45RAhigh/CD27high T cells. The sample belongs to a study of blood T cells in healthy people across ages (dated by TCRdb to about 2015). Concerning the study at large: In model experiments, template switching captured roughly one uniquely barcoded TCR beta cDNA molecule for every two T cells. The donors were divided into four age groups: young (average around 17 years), middle-aged (about 41), aged (about 62) and long-lived (82). Donors of different ages were randomly distributed across sequencing lanes to avoid experimental bias. For two donors (one aged 18 to 29 and one aged 80 or older), the study analyzed two additional independent replicas of 1 million unique cDNA reads from the same blood draw. Using deep sequencing normalized with unique cDNA molecular identifiers, the study measured how TCR beta repertoire diversity changes with age.

Libraries were built with 5' RACE. The data were produced on an Illumina HiSeq 2500. A second PCR of roughly 7 to 12 cycles was run with a J-beta primer mix and a sample-barcoded 5' primer. Each TCR beta cDNA molecule received a unique molecular identifier from a template-switch 5' adaptor carrying 12 random nucleotides. Each sample yielded at least 2.5 million CDR3-containing paired-end reads. All of the RNA was converted into first-strand cDNA using the Mint cDNA synthesis kit, with a TRBC-specific oligonucleotide serving as the primer. Following uracil-DNA glycosylase treatment, a first 18-cycle PCR with universal primers M1SS and BC2_uni_R was performed on all cDNA. The original methods were these. Each sample was normalized by randomly selecting 1 million high-quality reads, each carrying a distinct molecular identifier. Reads with shared molecular identifiers were discarded instead of being binned into consensus sequences. MiTCR, run with a Q25 quality threshold and the strictest error-elimination algorithm, handled CDR3 identification, clonotype clustering and error correction. A nonparametric unseen species model using Euler transformation provided a lower-bound estimate of total TCR beta diversity. TCRdb itself trimmed the public reads at Q25 with fastp, ran MiXCR and retained productive beta chains. Rows merge per CDR3 protein into single entries with the most common DNA and genes. V and J calls and clone size were set by TCRdb, not the authors. Recorded for this sample are around 1,000,000 distinct CDR3 sequences; more than 30% of them occurred a single time. About 12% of the sample belongs to the ten largest clones.

General conclusions and limits of the study: The percentage of naive T cells measured by flow cytometry correlated strongly with observed TCR beta diversity. Compared with the aged group, the long-lived group had more naive CD4+ T cells, fewer expanded clones and increased TCR diversity, a pattern suggesting age selection. Observed TCR beta diversity per million T cells fell roughly linearly with age, and a significant reduction was already apparent by age roughly 40. Total diversity estimates from one million sequenced T cells were considered lower bounds and underestimates. Conclusive comparison of naive and antigen-experienced compartments was prevented by the profiling of bulk unsorted PBMCs. Because the CMV infection status of the donors was unknown, age-related changes in expanded clonotypes may potentially have been confounded.

Sequencing was done on a sample of blood. This clonotype originated in a man in his late teens or twenties in good health.

CDR3 loop: CASSLDGWDEQFF. The DNA is TGTGCCAGCAGCTTAGACGGTTGGGATGAGCAGTTCTTC. The V and J genes are TRBV7-9 and TRBJ2-1; no D gene is confidently identified. Reading from cysteine to phenylalanine, the CDR3 counts 13 amino acids. Only the CDR3 region is kept as DNA, spanning 39 bases read in frame from base 1. CDR1 SEHNR and CDR2 FQNEAQ were looked up in the germline V gene (reference sequence). The germline ends are 9 bases apart after V is trimmed by 1 base and J by 8 bases.